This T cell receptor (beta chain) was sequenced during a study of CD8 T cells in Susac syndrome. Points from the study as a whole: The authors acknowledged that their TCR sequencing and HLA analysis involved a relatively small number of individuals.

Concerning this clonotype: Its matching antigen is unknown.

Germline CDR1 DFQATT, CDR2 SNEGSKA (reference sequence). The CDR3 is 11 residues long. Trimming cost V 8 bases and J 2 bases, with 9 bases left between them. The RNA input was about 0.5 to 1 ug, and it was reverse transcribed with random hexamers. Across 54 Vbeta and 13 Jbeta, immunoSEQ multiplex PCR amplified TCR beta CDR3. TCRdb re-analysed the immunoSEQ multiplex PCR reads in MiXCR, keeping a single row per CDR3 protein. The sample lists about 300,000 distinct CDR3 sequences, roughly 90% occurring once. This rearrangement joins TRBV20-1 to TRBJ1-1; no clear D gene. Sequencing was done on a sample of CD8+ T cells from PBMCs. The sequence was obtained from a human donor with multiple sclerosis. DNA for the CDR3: TGCAGTCCAAGGCCAAACACTGAAGCTTTCTTT. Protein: CSPRPNTEAFF.